These T cell receptor beta chains were read from a single sample in a study of blood T cell repertoires in COVID-19. Produced via immunoSEQ multiplex PCR; TCRdb's table is partial and in-frame only. Of roughly 290,000 clones listed, roughly 89% are singletons. The sequenced sample consisted of PBMCs or T cells enriched from blood (not recorded which). The receptor source for this set is a woman aged 40 to 50 who had recovered from COVID-19. CDR3s include the opening cysteine and the closing phenylalanine or tryptophan. Fields, in order: clone size, V gene, J gene, D gene, CDR3 protein, CDR3 DNA. The D gene is left open where the match is weak. Clone sizes are given selectively: once, few, many, or a class where the clone is expanded.

NA	TRBV27	TRBJ2-7	NA	CASSLAGSGEQYF	TGTGCCAGCAGTTTAGCAGGGTCAGGCGAGCAGTACTTC
NA	TRBV5-1	TRBJ1-1	TRBD1	CASSDYRGAGTEAFF	TGCGCCAGCAGCGACTACAGGGGGGCGGGAACTGAAGCTTTCTTT
NA	TRBV7-3	TRBJ1-2	NA	CASSLGPGGYGYTF	TGTGCCAGCAGCCTGGGGCCGGGTGGCTATGGCTACACCTTC
NA	TRBV6-1	TRBJ2-7	TRBD2	CASSDPGGPGNEQYF	TGTGCCAGCAGTGACCCGGGGGGTCCGGGCAACGAGCAGTACTTC
NA	TRBV2	TRBJ2-5	TRBD2	CASTLSRLAGGFRETQYF	TGTGCCAGCACTTTGTCCCGACTAGCGGGAGGGTTCCGAGAGACCCAGTACTTC
NA	TRBV5-6	TRBJ2-3	NA	CASSFLTSPSQGTQYF	TGTGCCAGCAGCTTTTTAACGTCACCTTCACAGGGTACGCAGTATTTT
NA	TRBV30	TRBJ2-7	NA	CAWTPDTTLYEQYF	TGTGCCTGGACCCCGGACACCACACTCTACGAGCAGTACTTC
NA	TRBV5-4	TRBJ2-5	NA	CASSFTGIETQYF	TGTGCCAGCAGCTTTACAGGGATAGAGACCCAGTACTTC
NA	TRBV18	TRBJ2-3	NA	CASSPQVGGGTDTQYF	TGTGCCAGCTCACCACAAGTAGGGGGAGGCACAGATACGCAGTATTTT
once	TRBV2	TRBJ1-3	TRBD1	CASSPGQAHGNTIYF	TGTGCCAGCAGCCCGGGACAGGCCCATGGAAACACCATATATTTT
NA	TRBV12-5	TRBJ1-2	NA	CASGPGELNYGYTF	TGTGCTAGTGGTCCGGGTGAGCTCAACTATGGCTACACCTTC
NA	TRBV19	TRBJ1-4	NA	CASSIRQSTNEKLFF	TGTGCCAGTAGTATTCGACAGTCTACTAATGAAAAACTGTTTTTT
NA	TRBV6-2/TRBV6-3	TRBJ1-2	NA	CASTPPGTVLGYTF	TGTGCCAGCACCCCCCCGGGAACGGTGTTGGGCTACACCTTC
NA	TRBV21-1	TRBJ1-2	NA	CASSTDRGSYGYTF	TGTGCCAGCAGCACAGACAGGGGCTCCTATGGCTACACCTTC
once	TRBV6-2/TRBV6-3	TRBJ2-1	NA	CASSYRGNRYNEQFF	TGTGCCAGCAGTTACAGGGGGAATCGGTACAATGAGCAGTTCTTC
NA	TRBV4-3	TRBJ1-1	NA	CASSQGNPGAEAFF	TGCGCCAGCAGCCAAGGAAACCCAGGGGCTGAAGCTTTCTTT
NA	TRBV27	TRBJ1-6	TRBD1	CASSYAYRGNSPLHF	TGTGCCAGCAGTTATGCATACAGGGGTAATTCACCCCTCCACTTT
NA	TRBV7-9	TRBJ1-1	NA	CASSLAGRGSEAFF	TGTGCCAGCAGCTTAGCGGGCAGGGGATCTGAAGCTTTCTTT
NA	TRBV20-1	TRBJ1-4	NA	CSASGGQTSVF	TGCAGTGCTAGTGGCGGACAGACGTCTGTTTTT
NA	TRBV15	TRBJ2-4	NA	CATSRERAQALAKNIQYF	TGTGCCACCAGCAGAGAGAGAGCACAGGCCCTAGCCAAAAACATTCAGTACTTC
NA	TRBV5-6	TRBJ2-5	NA	CASSSDYQETQYF	TGTGCCAGCAGCTCGGACTACCAAGAGACCCAGTACTTC
NA	TRBV5-1	TRBJ2-7	NA	CASSLDPGYEQYF	TGCGCCAGCAGCTTGGACCCAGGGTACGAGCAGTACTTC
NA	TRBV2	TRBJ2-1	TRBD2	CASSVGLAGPNEQFF	TGTGCCAGCAGTGTAGGACTAGCGGGGCCAAATGAGCAGTTCTTC
NA	TRBV9	TRBJ2-7	NA	CASSVVEGRSSYEQYF	TGTGCCAGCAGCGTAGTTGAGGGAAGGAGCTCCTACGAGCAGTACTTC
few	TRBV2	TRBJ1-5	TRBD1	CASSEGQGLNQPQHF	TGTGCCAGCAGTGAAGGACAGGGGTTGAATCAGCCCCAGCATTTT
NA	TRBV4-2	TRBJ2-2	TRBD1	CASSPKQGARGTGELFF	TGTGCCAGCAGCCCAAAACAGGGGGCACGTGGCACCGGGGAGCTGTTTTTT
NA	TRBV4-1	TRBJ2-7	NA	CASSQVGASPYEQYF	TGCGCCAGCAGCCAAGTAGGGGCGAGTCCCTACGAGCAGTACTTC
once	TRBV7-8	TRBJ2-7	TRBD1	CASGERDRGYEQYF	TGTGCCAGCGGTGAAAGGGACAGGGGCTACGAGCAGTACTTC
NA	TRBV29-1	TRBJ1-3	TRBD1	CSAWDRGSGNTIYF	TGCAGCGCCTGGGACAGGGGCTCTGGAAACACCATATATTTT
few	TRBV19	TRBJ2-1	TRBD2	CASGSGGIGYNEQFF	TGTGCCAGTGGAAGCGGGGGGATTGGCTACAATGAGCAGTTCTTC
NA	TRBV4-1	TRBJ1-1	TRBD1	CASSPGQGSGTEAFF	TGCGCCAGCAGCCCCGGACAGGGTTCGGGCACTGAAGCTTTCTTT
NA	TRBV6-5	TRBJ2-7	TRBD1	CASSYSDRLSYEQYF	TGTGCCAGCAGTTACTCGGACAGGTTATCCTACGAGCAGTACTTC
NA	TRBV30	TRBJ1-3	NA	CAWTISSGNTIYF	TGTGCCTGGACAATTAGCTCTGGAAACACCATATATTTT
NA	TRBV7-2	TRBJ1-1	NA	CASSTSRDNKPFF	TGTGCCAGCAGCACATCCCGGGACAACAAACCTTTCTTT
once	TRBV5-1	TRBJ2-1	TRBD2	CASSLPAGGPNSYNEQFF	TGCGCCAGCAGCTTGCCAGCGGGGGGACCCAACTCCTACAATGAGCAGTTCTTC
NA	TRBV11-2	TRBJ1-2	TRBD1	CASNPGGPHNYGYTF	TGTGCCAGCAACCCAGGGGGCCCCCACAACTATGGCTACACCTTC
NA	TRBV30	TRBJ1-3	TRBD1	CAWTDRGAGNTIYF	TGTGCCTGGACTGACAGGGGAGCAGGAAACACCATATATTTT
NA	TRBV27	TRBJ1-1	NA	CASSSSGFLIEAFF	TGTGCCAGCAGTTCCTCGGGGTTTCTCATTGAAGCTTTCTTT
NA	TRBV3-1/TRBV3-2	TRBJ1-5	TRBD1	CASSLYRDRGHQPQHF	TGTGCCAGCAGCCTGTATCGGGACAGGGGACATCAGCCCCAGCATTTT
NA	TRBV5-1	TRBJ2-5	NA	CASSLGGLGAQETQYF	TGCGCCAGCAGCTTGGGAGGGTTGGGGGCCCAAGAGACCCAGTACTTC
NA	TRBV7-2	TRBJ2-3	TRBD2	CASSSAPSGVGQYF	TGTGCCAGCAGCTCAGCCCCTAGCGGGGTCGGGCAGTATTTT
NA	TRBV5-1	TRBJ1-1	NA	CASSLAQVSTEAFF	TGCGCCAGCAGCTTGGCCCAGGTGTCCACTGAAGCTTTCTTT
few	TRBV3-1/TRBV3-2	TRBJ2-7	TRBD2	CASSPQRSSGKSEQYF	TGTGCCAGCAGCCCCCAGAGATCTAGCGGGAAAAGTGAGCAGTACTTC
NA	TRBV27	TRBJ2-2	TRBD2	CASSLSDLAGVNTGELFF	TGTGCCAGCAGTTTATCGGATCTAGCGGGGGTGAACACCGGGGAGCTGTTTTTT
NA	TRBV6-4	TRBJ1-1	NA	CASRGRATGGEAFF	TGTGCCAGCAGGGGGAGGGCGACAGGTGGGGAAGCTTTCTTT
NA	TRBV2	TRBJ2-3	NA	CASSELPGGGDTQYF	TGTGCCAGCAGTGAACTCCCGGGTGGTGGAGATACGCAGTATTTT
NA	TRBV6-2/TRBV6-3	TRBJ2-2	TRBD1	CASSRQGDTGELFF	TGTGCCAGCAGCCGACAGGGGGACACCGGGGAGCTGTTTTTT
NA	TRBV6-5	TRBJ2-1	TRBD2	CASRAGTSLYEQFF	TGTGCCAGCAGGGCCGGGACTAGCCTCTATGAGCAGTTCTTC
NA	TRBV9	TRBJ2-5	NA	CASSVAATQGWGTQYF	TGTGCCAGCAGCGTAGCCGCTACCCAGGGATGGGGGACCCAGTACTTC
NA	TRBV13	TRBJ1-3	NA	CASSLYGNTIYF	TGTGCCAGCAGCTTGTATGGAAACACCATATATTTT
few	TRBV7-9	TRBJ1-2	NA	CASSWAGEFYGYTF	TGTGCCAGCAGCTGGGCAGGGGAATTCTATGGCTACACCTTC
NA	TRBV5-8	TRBJ1-5	NA	CASSFGSANQPQHF	TGTGCCAGCAGCTTTGGCTCCGCAAATCAGCCCCAGCATTTT
NA	TRBV25-1	TRBJ2-1	NA	CASSDWNSLGVSNEQFF	TGTGCCAGCAGTGATTGGAACTCGCTAGGGGTGTCCAATGAGCAGTTCTTC
few	TRBV12-3/TRBV12-4	TRBJ1-1	TRBD1	CASTKTGGTEAFF	TGTGCCAGCACTAAGACAGGGGGCACTGAAGCTTTCTTT
few	TRBV30	TRBJ2-7	NA	CAWGLYEQYF	TGTGCCTGGGGACTGTACGAGCAGTACTTC
NA	TRBV5-5	TRBJ1-2	NA	CASSLFPRGRDYGYTF	TGTGCCAGCAGCTTGTTTCCGCGAGGGAGGGACTATGGCTACACCTTC
NA	TRBV5-1	TRBJ2-1	TRBD2	CASSAIGRSREQFF	TGCGCCAGCAGCGCGATCGGGAGGTCAAGAGAGCAGTTCTTC
NA	TRBV28	TRBJ1-2	NA	CASTPGVIDGYYGYTF	TGTGCCAGCACCCCCGGGGTCATCGACGGGTACTATGGCTACACCTTC